These T cell receptor beta chains were read from a single sample in a study of graft-versus-host responses after intestinal transplantation. Clones were sequenced by immunoSEQ multiplex PCR, and TCRdb holds only the in-frame ones, with some missing. This sample has roughly 36,000 clones, with roughly 90% found just once. Sequences were derived from ileum tissue, sampled more than 200 days after intestinal transplant. These receptors were obtained from a human patient who received an intestinal transplant, so some T cells may come from the graft donor. Both conserved end residues are part of each CDR3. A D gene is named only where the DNA matches it firmly. Part of the rows lack a size; the others show once, few, many or a class for expanded clones.

j_call clone_size v_call d_call cdr3_nt cdr3_aa
TRBJ2-3 - TRBV29-1 - TGCAGCGTTATAGGGGCATTCGGGGATACGCAGTATTTT CSVIGAFGDTQYF
TRBJ2-5 - TRBV5-1 TRBD1 TGCGCCAGCAGCCAGACAGGGGCCCTGGAGACCCAGTACTTC CASSQTGALETQYF
TRBJ2-3 - TRBV2 - TGTGCCAGCAGTGGAAGTTACAGTCGCACAGATACGCAGTATTTT CASSGSYSRTDTQYF
TRBJ1-1 - TRBV7-9 TRBD1 TGTGCCAGCAGCTTCCTGGAGGGGGCCGGAATGAACACTGAAGCTTTCTTT CASSFLEGAGMNTEAFF
TRBJ1-1 - TRBV6-1 - TGTGCCAGCAGTGAAGGTCTGGAGAACACTGAAGCTTTCTTT CASSEGLENTEAFF
TRBJ2-7 - TRBV7-2 - TGTGCCAGCAGCTTAGGTCTCGAGCAGTACTTC CASSLGLEQYF
TRBJ2-7 - TRBV10-3 - TGTGCCATCAGTGAGTTTAGGACAAGCTACGAGCAGTACTTC CAISEFRTSYEQYF
TRBJ1-4 - TRBV7-8 - TGTGCCAGACCTGACCCGGTGGAAAAACTGTTTTTT CARPDPVEKLFF
TRBJ2-3 - TRBV25-1 - TGTGCCAGCAGTGAATCCAGGGGGGGCCTGCCAGATACGCAGTATTTT CASSESRGGLPDTQYF
TRBJ2-1 - TRBV5-1 - TGCGCCAGCAGCCCTCGATGGTCCTTAACCTACAATGAGCAGTTCTTC CASSPRWSLTYNEQFF
TRBJ2-7 - TRBV7-2 - TGTGCCAGCAGCCACCGGGCGGGCTCCTACGAGCAGTACTTC CASSHRAGSYEQYF
TRBJ1-4 - TRBV5-8 - TGTGCCAGCAGCGCCTACCCCGGGACGGGGGATGAAAAACTGTTTTTT CASSAYPGTGDEKLFF
TRBJ1-3 - TRBV7-9 - TGTGCCAGCAGCTTTACCACAGGGATCGGAAACACCATATATTTT CASSFTTGIGNTIYF
TRBJ2-7 - TRBV27 - TGTGCCAGCGGCCTCTTTGAGCAGTACTTC CASGLFEQYF
TRBJ2-3 - TRBV19 TRBD1 TGTGCCAGTATCCCTCAGGGACAGATACCTTTCACAGATACGCAGTATTTT CASIPQGQIPFTDTQYF
TRBJ2-2 - TRBV2 - TGTGCCAGCAGTGTAGGGGCGCCGGGCACCGGGGAGCTGTTTTTT CASSVGAPGTGELFF
TRBJ1-2 - TRBV6-5 - TGTGCCAGCAGTTCCGGTGAAGCCTCCCTCAACTATGGCTACACCTTC CASSSGEASLNYGYTF
TRBJ2-1 - TRBV5-4 TRBD1 TGTGCCAGCAGCCCCCCTGGGACAGGGAGAATCAATGAGCAGTTCTTC CASSPPGTGRINEQFF
TRBJ2-2 once TRBV27 - TGTGCCAGCAGTGAATTGAACACCGGGGAGCTGTTTTTT CASSELNTGELFF
TRBJ2-7 - TRBV30 TRBD2 TGTGCCTGGACTAGCGGGGCCTACGAGCAGTACTTC CAWTSGAYEQYF
TRBJ2-7 - TRBV7-6 TRBD2 TGTGCCAGCAGCTTAGTGGGACTAGCGGGAGTAGGGGGTTACGAGCAGTACTTC CASSLVGLAGVGGYEQYF
TRBJ2-7 - TRBV20-1 - TGCAGTGGAAACCTGAACTACGAGCAGTACTTC CSGNLNYEQYF
TRBJ2-7 - TRBV29-1 - TGCAGCGTCCGCCGGGCACCGGGGGAGATCGGCGAGCAGTACTTC CSVRRAPGEIGEQYF
TRBJ1-2 - TRBV7-9 - TGTGCCAGCAGCACCTTAGACAGAGGATCGGCTGATGGCTACACCTTC CASSTLDRGSADGYTF
TRBJ2-5 - TRBV14 - TGTGCCAGCAGCCAAGGGGGGAGCCTACAAGAGACCCAGTACTTC CASSQGGSLQETQYF
TRBJ2-7 - TRBV28 - TGTGCCAGCAGACAGCCGGGACTGGGGCCCTACGAGCAGTACTTC CASRQPGLGPYEQYF
TRBJ2-7 once TRBV6-1 TRBD2 TGTGCCAGCAGTACCCTAGCGGGAGGGGACGAGCAGTACTTC CASSTLAGGDEQYF
TRBJ2-7 - TRBV2 - TGTGCCAGCAGGGGAGAGGGCGAGCAGTACTTC CASRGEGEQYF
TRBJ1-5 - TRBV7-9 - TGTGCCAGCAGCGGAATTGGCAATCAGCCCCAGCATTTT CASSGIGNQPQHF
TRBJ1-2 - TRBV27 - TGTGCCAGCAGTTTATTGGCAGGGTACGGCTACACCTTC CASSLLAGYGYTF
TRBJ2-3 - TRBV7-2 - TGTGCCAGCAGCTTAGTTGGGAGACTCACAGATACGCAGTATTTT CASSLVGRLTDTQYF
TRBJ1-1 - TRBV5-1 - TGCGCCAGCAGCTGGGGTAACCAGGGAATGAACACTGAAGCTTTCTTT CASSWGNQGMNTEAFF
TRBJ1-1 - TRBV27 - TGTGCCAGCAGTTTATCCCATCCCGAGGGATCCTTGAACACTGAAGCTTTCTTT CASSLSHPEGSLNTEAFF
TRBJ1-2 - TRBV4-2 - TGTGCCAGCAGCCAAGATACCCAGAAGCACCTTTATGGCTACACCTTC CASSQDTQKHLYGYTF
TRBJ1-2 few TRBV12-5 - TGTGCTAGTGGGTTCGACACAACCCAGGGTGCCTATGGCTACACCTTC CASGFDTTQGAYGYTF
TRBJ1-4 - TRBV15 - TGTGCCACCAGCAGAAGTGACAGGTTGGGTGAAAAACTGTTTTTT CATSRSDRLGEKLFF
TRBJ1-1 - TRBV9 - TGTGCCAGCAGCGACGGGAGACCGAACACTGAAGCTTTCTTT CASSDGRPNTEAFF
TRBJ2-2 medium-sized TRBV15 - TGTGCCACCAGCGTGATAGCCGGGGAGCTGTTTTTT CATSVIAGELFF
TRBJ2-7 - TRBV7-9 TRBD2 TGTGCCAGCAGCTTAAGGTTAGCGGGAAGTTACGAGCAGTACTTC CASSLRLAGSYEQYF
TRBJ1-3 few TRBV4-1 - TGCGCCAGCAGCCAAGGAACAAGGGTTGGAAACACCATATATTTT CASSQGTRVGNTIYF
TRBJ1-4 - TRBV15 TRBD1 TGTGCCACCAGCAGAGACCGGGACAGCCATAATGAAAAACTGTTTTTT CATSRDRDSHNEKLFF
TRBJ2-1 - TRBV7-8 - TGTGCCAGCAGCTTAGACCCTAGGGGGGCCAGCTCCTTTTACAATGAGCAGTTCTTC CASSLDPRGASSFYNEQFF
TRBJ2-7 - TRBV4-1 TRBD2 TGCGCCAGCAGCCTCTACCTCGGGAGGAGGGGAGAGCAGTACTTC CASSLYLGRRGEQYF
TRBJ2-7 - TRBV2 - TGTGCCAGCAGTGCCTCCATGGGGTGGAGCTCCTACGAGCAGTACTTC CASSASMGWSSYEQYF
TRBJ1-6 few TRBV6-5 - TGTGCCAGCAGGGCAGGGATCGGATATAATTCACCCCTCCACTTT CASRAGIGYNSPLHF
TRBJ2-3 - TRBV5-6 TRBD2 TGTGCCAGCAGCCCGCTAGCGGACACAGATACGCAGTATTTT CASSPLADTDTQYF
TRBJ1-6 - TRBV5-4 - TGTGCCAGCAGCTTGGCCCCTGGTTCACCCCTCCACTTT CASSLAPGSPLHF
TRBJ1-3 - TRBV18 - TGTGCCAGCTCACCACTTCCAGCTGGAAACACCATATATTTT CASSPLPAGNTIYF
TRBJ2-3 - TRBV9 TRBD2 TGTGCCAGCAGCGCGCGGGGCGGACTAGCGGACAGCACAGATACGCAGTATTTT CASSARGGLADSTDTQYF
TRBJ2-3 - TRBV9 - TGTGCCAGCAGCCCCGGTCCGGGAGTGACAGATACGCAGTATTTT CASSPGPGVTDTQYF
TRBJ1-5 few TRBV13 - TGTGCCAGCAGCTTAGGGGGGGAGGATCAGCCCCAGCATTTT CASSLGGEDQPQHF
TRBJ2-5 few TRBV5-4 - TGTGCCAGCAGCCCATATCTGTTTGGCTTAGAGACCCAGTACTTC CASSPYLFGLETQYF
TRBJ2-7 - TRBV6-5 TRBD1 TGTGCCAGCAGTCAGGGGGCCTCCTACGAGCAGTACTTC CASSQGASYEQYF
TRBJ1-2 - TRBV28 - TGTGCCAGCAGCCTGAGCCCAGGGACCTATGGCTACACCTTC CASSLSPGTYGYTF
TRBJ2-7 - TRBV7-9 - TGTGCCAGCAGCTTCCCATCACCCCTGAGCTCCTACGAGCAGTACTTC CASSFPSPLSSYEQYF
TRBJ1-2 - TRBV5-5 TRBD1 TGTGCCAGCAGCTCGGTCCGGACAGGGGACTATGGCTACACCTTC CASSSVRTGDYGYTF
TRBJ2-1 - TRBV10-3 - TGTGCCATCAGTGGTGGGACAGAGCAGTTCTTC CAISGGTEQFF
TRBJ1-1 - TRBV4-2 - TGTGCCAGCAGCCAAGTGACGGACACTGAAGCTTTCTTT CASSQVTDTEAFF
TRBJ1-6 - TRBV7-6 - TGTGCCAGCAGCCCGGGACTGGGTGGCTCCTATAATTCACCCCTCCACTTT CASSPGLGGSYNSPLHF